This T cell receptor beta chain derives from a study of CD8+ T cells in alopecia areata. Extracted RNA was reverse transcribed into cDNA, the sequencing template. Profiling relied on immunoSEQ multiplex PCR, and the TCRdb table lists in-frame clones only, not all of them. The table shows 200,000 or so clones, with 50% to 60% occurring only once. This CDR3 is built from 12 residues. CDR1 and CDR2 (germline): GTSNPN, SVGIG (reference sequence). V was pared by 4 bases and J by 6 bases, with 12 bases between. Sampling of alopecia areata patients yielded lesional scalp punch biopsies as well as peripheral blood. Sorting separated CD4+ and CD8+ T cells out of PBMCs.

The TCR sequence derives from a human donor with alopecia areata. This specimen consisted of CD4+ T cells sorted from blood, obtained at week 0. The rearrangement joins TRBV30 to TRBJ1-1; no clear D. The CDR3 nucleotides are TGTGCCTGGACTCGCTCGGGCTCTGAAGCTTTCTTT. Protein: CAWTRSGSEAFF.